One and the same sample provided the 6 T cell receptor beta chains below, sequenced in a study of cytomegalovirus exposure and HLA in healthy donors. The table came from immunoSEQ multiplex PCR; TCRdb's copy has only in-frame clones and leaves some out. The sample has 68,000 or so clones; about 96% are singletons. What was sequenced was PBMCs. Receptor source: a young man in good health and CMV-seronegative.

The chain links TRBV28 to TRBJ2-5, with D possibly matching TRBD2 (6 bases). V was shortened by 7 bases and J by 5 bases, with 14 bases between the two germline ends. This CDR3 comprises 13 residues. Germline V gene lookup returns CDR1 MDHEN and CDR2 SYDVKM. In DNA, the CDR3 is TGTGCCAGCACCTTATCGGGAGCGGAGACCCAGTACTTC. This gives the protein CASTLSGAETQYF.

The CDR3 DNA sequence: TGCGCCAGCAGCGTACAGGGGGCGCAGATCTATGGCTACACCTTC. Amino acids: CASSVQGAQIYGYTF. This rearrangement joins TRBV4-1 to TRBJ1-2, with 9 bases identical to TRBD1. J was trimmed by 4 bases and V by 5 bases; bases with no gene match: 8. This CDR3 is 15 amino acids long. The V gene's germline CDR1 is MGHRA and CDR2 YSYEKL.

The chain joins TRBV15 to TRBJ2-1, with a tentative D call TRBD2 (5 bases). The CDR3 has 15 amino acids. The V end lost 0 bases, the J end lost 8 bases, and 14 bases lay between the germline ends. Per germline, CDR1 LNHNV and CDR2 YYDKDF (reference sequence). CDR3 amino acids: CATSREEAGVDEQFF. CDR3 coding DNA: TGTGCCACCAGCAGAGAAGAGGCGGGCGTCGATGAGCAGTTCTTC. Combining the CDR3 with reference TRBV15 and TRBJ2-1 gives the whole variable domain DAMVIQNPRYQVTQFGKPVTLSCSQTLNHNVMYWYQQKSSQAPKLLFHYYDKDFNNEADTPDNFQSRRPNTSFCFLDIRSPGLGDTAMYLCATSREEAGVDEQFFGPGTRLTVL.

The V call is TRBV9, the J call TRBJ1-4; perhaps TRBD1 as D (6 bases). V was cut by 0 bases and J by 8 bases, with 17 bases left in between. CDR3 length: 16 amino acids. Germline assignment: CDR1 SGDLS and CDR2 YYNGEE. The CDR3 sequence: CASSVGYGGRTEKLFF. The CDR3 coding sequence is TGTGCCAGCAGCGTAGGGTACGGGGGGCGCACAGAAAAACTGTTTTTT.

CDR3 region: CASSGTGNGYTF. For the CDR3, the DNA is TGTGCCAGCAGCGGAACAGGGAACGGCTACACCTTC. The gene calls are TRBV5-4 and TRBJ1-2; tentative D call: TRBD1 (6 bases). The germline V gene encodes CDR1 SGHNT and CDR2 YYREEE (reference sequence). CDR3 size: 12 residues. Trimming cost V 4 bases and J 8 bases, with 12 bases left between them.

The chain is built from TRBV28 and TRBJ1-2; D not certain. V lost 2 bases and J lost 1, with 5 bases in between. The CDR3 is made up of 13 amino acids. From germline, CDR1 is MDHEN and CDR2 SYDVKM. CDR3: CASSLSLNYGYTF. The CDR3 DNA reads as TGTGCCAGCAGTTTAAGCCTTAACTATGGCTACACCTTC.